These T cell receptor beta chains were read from a single sample in a study of blood T cell repertoires in COVID-19. This table comes from immunoSEQ multiplex PCR, and its TCRdb copy is limited to in-frame clones, with some not included. This table has approximately 75,000 clones, 75% to 95% appearing once. Sequenced sample: peripheral blood. The receptors were gathered from a human donor in a cohort sampled during active COVID-19. Both conserved end residues are trimmed from each CDR3. The order of the fields is clone size, CDR3 length, V gene, J gene, CDR3 protein. The size entry is marked missing in some rows and otherwise reads once, few, many or a size class.

.	12	TRBV28	TRBJ2-3	ASVAAGEWDTQY
.	14	TRBV3-1/TRBV3-2	TRBJ1-6	ASSLSGGDYNSPLH
.	15	TRBV27	TRBJ1-4	ASSLSPDRGRYEKLF
.	13	TRBV12-5	TRBJ2-3	ASGPLGQPADTQY
.	12	TRBV4-2	TRBJ1-2	ASSQEGVFYGYT
.	11	TRBV7-7	TRBJ2-1	ASSYARGNEQF
.	16	TRBV19	TRBJ2-1	ASSPRTSGGASQNEQF
once	12	TRBV27	TRBJ2-2	ASFGDRGFGELF
.	13	TRBV7-2	TRBJ1-3	ASSQSGVSGNTIY
.	10	TRBV11-2	TRBJ1-2	ASQANNYGYT
.	15	TRBV27	TRBJ1-5	ASSLSGGGRSNQPQH
.	13	TRBV27	TRBJ2-7	ASRYNQGAVYEQY
.	12	TRBV27	TRBJ1-1	ASSSQGRLTEAF
.	10	TRBV7-9	TRBJ2-7	ASSLGEDRSF
.	13	TRBV7-8	TRBJ1-4	ASTGSAPLYEKLF
.	13	TRBV6-5	TRBJ1-5	ASRVTGFSNQPQH
.	11	TRBV29-1	TRBJ2-1	SVGLSRDNEQF
.	14	TRBV11-2	TRBJ1-1	ASSSATGTEASEAF
.	16	TRBV24-1	TRBJ2-2	ATSDFPSGGENTGELF
.	14	TRBV7-9	TRBJ2-6	ASSFERGAGANVLT
.	11	TRBV6-5	TRBJ1-5	ASSLRRNQPQH
.	13	TRBV5-4	TRBJ2-3	ASSYTSGGPDTQY
.	13	TRBV10-2	TRBJ1-3	ASRGTGVFGNTIY
.	11	TRBV12-3/TRBV12-4	TRBJ2-7	ASRGQGPYEQY
.	13	TRBV6-1	TRBJ1-4	ASSESGLVNEKLF
.	13	TRBV11-3	TRBJ2-2	ASSDRTSFSGELF
.	14	TRBV2	TRBJ2-3	ASSPRGGTSTDTQY
.	14	TRBV13	TRBJ1-1	ASSPAPGGVNTEAF
.	14	TRBV10-3	TRBJ2-3	AISSLDSPGTDTQY
.	11	TRBV6-2/TRBV6-3	TRBJ1-6	ASSRNRDSPLH
.	10	TRBV4-3	TRBJ1-1	ASSRGNTEAF
.	13	TRBV18	TRBJ2-1	ASSPSGGAENEQF
.	11	TRBV28	TRBJ1-6	ASSLSRYSPLH
.	13	TRBV27	TRBJ1-2	ASSLVGRWLGGYT
.	12	TRBV5-4	TRBJ2-5	ASSFTGGQETQY
.	14	TRBV4-2	TRBJ1-3	ASSQGTGGSGNTIY
.	12	TRBV11-2	TRBJ1-2	ASSPWSAHYGYT
.	14	TRBV19	TRBJ1-5	ASSVDRGARGEPQH
.	11	TRBV7-2	TRBJ1-1	ASSLGGGTEAF
.	16	TRBV11-2	TRBJ1-2	ASSPRVRGLGERDGYT
once	15	TRBV5-4	TRBJ2-5	ASSLVPNPREGETQY
few	11	TRBV30	TRBJ1-2	AWRNRNGYGYT
.	14	TRBV4-3	TRBJ2-3	ASSQVFGGPADTQY
.	14	TRBV7-2	TRBJ2-1	ASSPLGGGAFNEQF
.	11	TRBV30	TRBJ1-2	AWTALWGSGYT